The 16 T cell receptor beta chains below all came from one sample that was sequenced in a study of T-cell reconstitution after alpha-beta-depleted transplantation in children. Researchers prepared the TCRbeta library using unique molecular identifiers, the study reports. TCRdb re-called the PCR reads with MiXCR, one entry per CDR3 protein. In the table there are about 400,000 distinct CDR3 sequences, 15% to 20% of which are singletons. The material sequenced was PBMCs, mostly from graft donor cells, taken 360 days after TCRalphabeta/CD19-depleted stem cell transplant. The receptors were gathered from a boy under two years old who had a stem cell transplant for Wiskott-Aldrich syndrome, so the T cells may come from the graft donor.

This clonotype was found many times. The CDR3 spells CATSEQTGGRNDEQFF. CDR3 bases: TGTGCCACCAGTGAACAAACAGGGGGCCGAAACGATGAGCAGTTCTTC. V is TRBV24-1 and J is TRBJ2-1, with 9 bases identical to TRBD1. Per germline, CDR1 KGHDR and CDR2 SFDVKD. The CDR3 has 16 amino acids. Trimming cost V 4 bases and J 8 bases; bases outside gene matches: 11.

The chain joins TRBV18 to TRBJ2-7; D assignment may be TRBD1 or TRBD2 (5 bases each). V shed 5 bases and J shed 0 bases, with 11 bases lying between them. The length of the CDR3 is 14 residues. Germline V lookup: CDR1 KGHSH, CDR2 LQKENI. The CDR3 DNA sequence: TGTGCCAGCTCATCTTCCGGGGCCTCCTACGAGCAGTACTTC. Translating it yields CASSSSGASYEQYF.

J is TRBJ2-7 and V is TRBV5-1, with 8 bases fitting TRBD1. Unmatched junction bases numbered 5, after V lost 2 bases and J lost 4 bases. The CDR3 extends over 14 amino acids. Germline V gene data show CDR1 as SGHRS and CDR2 as YFSETQ. The CDR3 loop reads CASSFRDRLYEQYF. CDR3 DNA sequence: TGCGCCAGCAGCTTCCGGGACAGGTTGTACGAGCAGTACTTC.

This clonotype came up once. The chain joins TRBV25-1 to TRBJ2-2; D may match TRBD1 or TRBD2 (5 bases each). V was shortened by 0 bases and J by 4 bases, with 12 bases between the two germline ends. The CDR3 is 16 residues long. CDR1 and CDR2 from the germline V gene are MGHDK and SYGVNS. The CDR3 region is CASSEYGAGSTGELFF. The CDR3 nucleotides are TGTGCCAGCAGTGAATATGGGGCAGGGAGCACCGGGGAGCTGTTTTTT. Based on the CDR3 plus reference TRBV25-1 and TRBJ2-2, the full variable domain is EADIYQTPRYLVIGTGKKITLECSQTMGHDKMYWYQQDPGMELHLIHYSYGVNSTEKGDLSSESTVSRIRTEHFPLTLESARPSHTSQYLCASSEYGAGSTGELFFGEGSRLTVL.

This clonotype appeared once. The chain has TRBV24-1 and TRBJ2-3; no definite D call. The CDR3 runs 13 residues. CDR1 KGHDR and CDR2 SFDVKD come from the germline V gene. Trimming stripped 3 bases from V and 3 bases from J, with 6 bases between. CDR3 amino acids: CATSDRVTDTQYF. In nucleotides, the CDR3 is TGTGCCACCAGTGATAGAGTGACAGATACGCAGTATTTT.

The J gene is TRBJ2-5, the V gene TRBV6-1; weak D call: TRBD2 (6 bases). This CDR3 has 16 residues. Germline CDR1 is MNHNS and CDR2 is SASEGT. Trimming took off 6 bases at V and 5 bases at J, with 22 bases between the two ends. This CDR3 is CASSNRHEGGRETQYF. As DNA, the CDR3 is TGTGCCAGCAGCAACCGCCACGAGGGAGGCCGTGAGACCCAGTACTTC.

This clonotype was found many times. The DNA for the CDR3 is TGTGCCATCAGTTCTAGCGGCGACAATGAGCAGTTCTTC. As protein: CAISSSGDNEQFF. J is TRBJ2-1 and V is TRBV10-3; TRBD2 agrees at 7 bases. The CDR3 covers 13 residues. The ends lost 5 bases at V and 5 bases at J; junction bases unmatched: 3. Germline V gives CDR1 ENHRY, CDR2 SYGVKD.

The chain recombines TRBV27 with TRBJ2-4; tentative D call: TRBD1 (6 bases). Germline CDR1 and CDR2: MNHEY and SMNVEV (reference sequence). The CDR3 sequence is 15 residues long. Deletions cut 5 bases from V and 0 bases from J, with 11 bases between. CDR3 coding DNA: TGTGCCAGCAGTCACAGGGCCCTAGCCAAAAACATTCAGTACTTC. This codes for CASSHRALAKNIQYF.

This clonotype appeared many times. This rearrangement joins TRBV29-1 to TRBJ2-2; TRBD2 is a possible D gene (7 bases). Germline-derived CDR1 and CDR2 are SQVTM and ANQGSEA. This CDR3 comprises 15 residues. Between the trimmed V and J ends, which lost 1 base and 0 bases, there was a span of 9 bases. CDR3 protein: CSVEGGGTNTGELFF. In DNA form, the CDR3 reads TGCAGCGTTGAAGGGGGGGGCACGAACACCGGGGAGCTGTTTTTT.

A few counts support this clonotype. This chain connects TRBV6-2 or TRBV6-3 to TRBJ1-2; no clear D. Germline CDR1 reads MNHEY; CDR2 reads SVGEGT. V lost 2 bases to trimming and J lost 6 bases, with 4 bases between them. The CDR3 has 11 amino acids. CDR3 sequence: CASSYVDGYTF. DNA of the CDR3: TGTGCCAGCAGTTACGTTGATGGCTACACCTTC.

This clonotype was counted only a few times. The CDR3 DNA is TGTGCCAGCAGCTTAGCTGGACTAGCGGGCGCCGGGGAGCTGTTTTTT. Protein sequence: CASSLAGLAGAGELFF. The rearrangement uses TRBV7-6 and TRBJ2-2, with 11 bases that match TRBD2. CDR1 SGHVS and CDR2 FNYEAQ come from the germline V gene. CDR3 length: 16 residues. V trimming: 0 bases; J trimming: 6 bases; junction bases outside the gene matches: 3. Complete variable domain (other parts from reference TRBV7-6 and TRBJ2-2): GAGVSQSPRYKVTKRGQDVALRCDPISGHVSLYWYRQALGQGPEFLTYFNYEAQQDKSGLPNDRFSAERPEGSISTLTIQRTEQRDSAMYRCASSLAGLAGAGELFFGEGSRLTVL.

This clonotype turned up a few times. The chain employs TRBV18 and TRBJ2-6, with D unclear. Trimming shortened V by 3 bases and J by 0 bases, and 15 bases separated the two germline ends. This CDR3 has 18 residues. Germline V gene lookup returns CDR1 KGHSH and CDR2 LQKENI. As DNA, the CDR3 is TGTGCCAGCTCACCGCACCACGGTGTCGTCTCTGGGGCCAACGTCCTGACTTTC. This translates into CASSPHHGVVSGANVLTF.

The CDR3 bases are TGTGCCAGCAGTTTAGCGCTAAGAGGTTCTGGGACTAGTTGGACCGGGGAGCTGTTTTTT. This sequence encodes CASSLALRGSGTSWTGELFF. This rearrangement joins TRBV12-3 or TRBV12-4 to TRBJ2-2, with TRBD2 matching over 8 bases. This CDR3 comprises 20 residues. The junction had 17 bases not matched to a gene; V was cut back by 0 bases and J by 5 bases.

The chain uses TRBV11-1 and TRBJ2-7, with 13 bases identical to TRBD2. With V trimmed by 5 bases and J by 2 bases, 18 bases remained unmatched. CDR3 length: 20 residues. Germline CDR1 and CDR2: SGHAT and FQDESV (reference sequence). The CDR3, as DNA: TGTGCCAGCAGCCCCAAGGAGACTAGCGGGAGGTGGATGAACGCCTACGAGCAGTACTTC. Its translation is CASSPKETSGRWMNAYEQYF. Variable domain in full (rest from reference TRBV11-1 and TRBJ2-7): EAEVAQSPRYKITEKSQAVAFWCDPISGHATLYWYRQILGQGPELLVQFQDESVVDDSQLPKDRFSAERLKGVDSTLKIQPAELGDSAMYLCASSPKETSGRWMNAYEQYFGPGTRLTVT.

This clonotype was seen a handful of times. The V gene is TRBV29-1, the J gene TRBJ1-1; D not resolved. Trimming pared 7 bases from V and 1 base from J, leaving 16 bases between. In germline, CDR1 is SQVTM, CDR2 ANQGSEA. The length of the CDR3 is 14 residues. The CDR3 region has the DNA TGCAGCGCAAGAAAAGGGCGGTCGAACACTGAAGCTTTCTTT. It is translated as CSARKGRSNTEAFF.

The gene calls are TRBV29-1 and TRBJ2-7; unclear D gene. Trimming took 5 bases from V and 0 from J, leaving 14 bases between them. Germline V lookup: CDR1 SQVTM, CDR2 ANQGSEA. CDR3 size: 14 residues. The CDR3 loop reads CSVKGSGGSYEQYF. The CDR3 bases are TGCAGCGTTAAAGGGTCGGGTGGCTCCTACGAGCAGTACTTC.